A selection of T cell receptor beta chains follows, all from one sample in a study of neoadjuvant anti-PD-1 for oral cavity cancer. The protocol was immunoSEQ multiplex PCR, while the TCRdb copy is restricted to in-frame clones and leaves out a portion. Here the sample spans 72,000 or so clones, approximately 87% being singletons. Sequences were derived from PBMCs, sampled after nivolumab (anti-PD-1) treatment. The receptors were sampled from a person aged 35-79 years with oral cavity squamous cell carcinoma. The CDR3 runs from the conserved cysteine through the conserved F or W. Each record gives: D gene, V gene, J gene, clone size, CDR3 protein, CDR3 DNA. D genes are given only for firm matches. Expanded clones get a size class; other rows say once, few or many, or leave the size out.

>.|TRBV30|TRBJ2-2|few
CAWSGDSNTGELFF
TGTGCCTGGAGCGGGGACTCGAACACCGGGGAGCTGTTTTTT
>.|TRBV7-7|TRBJ2-1|.
CASSLAGAHNEQFF
TGTGCCAGCAGCTTAGCGGGAGCCCACAATGAGCAGTTCTTC
>.|TRBV6-1|TRBJ2-6|once
CASSPGSANVLTF
TGTGCCAGCAGTCCAGGTTCGGCCAACGTCCTGACTTTC
>TRBD1|TRBV18|TRBJ1-2|.
CASSQTMDRAYGYTF
TGTGCCAGCTCACAAACTATGGACAGGGCCTATGGCTACACCTTC
>TRBD1|TRBV7-9|TRBJ1-5|.
CASSYGTGGSYQPQHF
TGTGCCAGCAGCTACGGGACAGGGGGCTCTTATCAGCCCCAGCATTTT
>TRBD1|TRBV27|TRBJ1-1|.
CASSLSPAGGWENTEAFF
TGTGCCAGCAGTTTATCGCCAGCAGGGGGATGGGAGAACACTGAAGCTTTCTTT
>.|TRBV5-6|TRBJ1-2|few
CASSGRRGYTF
TGTGCCAGCAGCGGGAGGCGGGGCTACACCTTC
>.|TRBV6-1|TRBJ1-1|.
CASSQGNTEAFF
TGTGCCAGCAGTCAAGGGAACACTGAAGCTTTCTTT
>.|TRBV6-5|TRBJ1-5|.
CASSNSLLQPQHF
TGTGCCAGCAGTAATAGTTTGCTCCAGCCCCAGCATTTT
>.|TRBV5-1|TRBJ2-5|.
CASSLTPGSETQYF
TGCGCCAGCAGCTTGACGCCGGGTTCAGAGACCCAGTACTTC
>.|TRBV29-1|TRBJ2-2|.
CSVEARGGRDTGELFF
TGCAGCGTTGAAGCGAGGGGGGGCCGGGACACCGGGGAGCTGTTTTTT
>TRBD2|TRBV11-2|TRBJ2-2|.
CASSLVALAGVVGELFF
TGTGCCAGCAGCTTAGTTGCACTAGCGGGAGTTGTCGGGGAGCTGTTTTTT
>TRBD2|TRBV11-2|TRBJ2-5|.
CASSLAGEGTQYF
TGTGCCAGCAGCTTAGCGGGGGAGGGGACCCAGTACTTC
>TRBD2|TRBV30|TRBJ2-4|.
CAWSRTSGGPGAKNIQYF
TGTGCCTGGTCAAGGACTAGCGGGGGGCCGGGGGCCAAAAACATTCAGTACTTC
>TRBD1|TRBV28|TRBJ2-6|.
CASSPGQVSGANVLTF
TGTGCCAGCAGTCCGGGACAGGTGTCTGGGGCCAACGTCCTGACTTTC